A single sample gave rise to the 8 T cell receptor beta chains below, sequenced in a study of OX40 agonist ivuxolimab in advanced cancers. Measured with immunoSEQ multiplex PCR; TCRdb has only the in-frame clones, and not every one. The sample yields roughly 68,000 clones, about nine tenths seen once. The sequencing here drew on CD4+ or CD8+ T cells sorted from blood, taken in a trial of the OX40 agonist ivuxolimab. The receptors stem from an adult with an advanced solid tumor such as melanoma, head and neck, liver or kidney cancer.

The chain couples TRBV5-1 to TRBJ1-1, with 10 positions matching TRBD1. Trimming removed 2 bases from V and 5 bases from J; junction bases left unmatched: 12. CDR1 is SGHRS and CDR2 is YFSETQ in the germline V gene. The CDR3 has 17 residues. The CDR3 bases are TGCGCCAGCAGCTTCGGGACAGGGGCACCCTCGGGGACTGAAGCTTTCTTT. This encodes CASSFGTGAPSGTEAFF.

The chain couples TRBV7-9 to TRBJ1-2; 7 bases are shared with TRBD1. This CDR3 has 15 residues. The germline V gene has CDR1 SEHNR and CDR2 FQNEAQ (reference sequence). Losses at the gene ends were 8 bases for V and 1 base for J; bases not matched to a gene: 10. The CDR3, as DNA: TGTGCCAGCGGGGGGACAGCCAAGGGTAACTATGGCTACACCTTC. Its protein product is CASGGTAKGNYGYTF. Full variable domain (outside the CDR3, taken from reference TRBV7-9 and TRBJ1-2): DTGVSQNPRHKITKRGQNVTFRCDPISEHNRLYWYRQTLGQGPEFLTYFQNEAQLEKSRLLSDRFSAERPKGSFSTLEIQRTEQGDSAMYLCASGGTAKGNYGYTFGSGTRLTVV.

This clone has only one observation. Different DNA sequences within this sample yield the same CDR3. The V call is TRBV28, the J call TRBJ2-3; maybe TRBD1 (5 bases). Between the trimmed V and J ends, which lost 10 bases and 2 bases, there was a span of 13 bases. The CDR3 loop spans 13 amino acids. CDR1 MDHEN and CDR2 SYDVKM come from the germline V gene. The CDR3 DNA follows: TGTGCCATCTCGACAGCTAACACAGATACGCAGTATTTT. Protein: CAISTANTDTQYF.

The chain uses TRBV5-1 and TRBJ1-3, with 7 bases matching TRBD1. The ends lost 4 bases at V and 0 bases at J; junction bases unmatched: 4. The CDR3 sequence is 15 residues long. The germline gives CDR1 SGHRS, CDR2 YFSETQ. The CDR3 here is CASSPDRASGNTIYF. DNA for the CDR3: TGCGCCAGCAGCCCTGACAGGGCCTCTGGAAACACCATATATTTT.

The chain recombines TRBV27 with TRBJ1-5; TRBD1 aligns across 9 bases. CDR3 length: 18 residues. CDR1 is MNHEY and CDR2 is SMNVEV in the germline V gene (reference sequence). After removal of 6 bases from V and 0 bases from J, the junction contained 12 bases not matched to a gene. CDR3 coding DNA: TGTGCCAGCAGCTCCCTTGGGACAGGGCTTTATAGCAATCAGCCCCAGCATTTT. Protein: CASSSLGTGLYSNQPQHF.

This clone was picked up one time. This chain links TRBV7-9 with TRBJ1-5; D is uncertain. CDR1 SEHNR and CDR2 FQNEAQ come from the germline V gene (reference sequence). Trimming pared 3 bases from V and 2 bases from J, leaving 11 bases between. The CDR3 contains 15 residues. The CDR3 loop reads CASSFAGPRNQPQHF. CDR3 nucleotides: TGTGCCAGCAGCTTCGCCGGGCCACGCAATCAGCCCCAGCATTTT.

In its sample, this clone was seen once. A junction end diverges from the germline sequence, so it may reflect a read error. The chain has TRBV5-5 and TRBJ1-2, with unresolved D. This CDR3 comprises 14 residues. The germline gives CDR1 SGHKS, CDR2 YYEKEE (reference sequence). The CDR3 coding sequence is TGTGCCAGCACCTTGGTACTCTCCGGCTATGGCTACACCTTC. The encoded protein is CASTLVLSGYGYTF.

V usage is TRBV6-5 and J usage is TRBJ2-5; 8 positions match TRBD2. Trimming cost V 7 bases and J 5 bases; bases outside gene matches: 9. Per the germline V gene, CDR1 is MNHEY and CDR2 is SVGAGI. The CDR3 is 14 residues long. CDR3 nucleotide sequence: TGTGCCAGCACTCCCCCCGGGGGGGGCGAGACCCAGTACTTC. Translation gives CASTPPGGGETQYF.